This T cell receptor beta chain is drawn from a study of graft-versus-host responses after intestinal transplantation. About the study: Transplants were multivisceral, liver-intestinal, or isolated intestinal. Each recipient received anti-thymocyte globulin induction, then tacrolimus and steroids for approximately three years.

The CDR3 sequence is 17 residues long. V shed 3 bases and J shed 0 bases, with 17 bases lying between them. The germline CDR1 and CDR2 sequences are GTSNPN and SVGIG (reference sequence). Remarks on this clone: The antigen remains unidentified.

Study-wide results and limits: Recipient-marrow GvH clones were detected, some having first appeared in ileum or blood. Circulating GvH clone levels at their peak were associated with HvG declines (early post-transplant).

The repertoire was sequenced with immunoSEQ multiplex PCR; TCRdb's copy has only in-frame clones and lacks some. In the table there are about 98,000 clones, roughly 83% of which are singletons. This TCR derives from a human patient who received an intestinal transplant, so some T cells may come from the graft donor. This chain connects TRBV30 to TRBJ1-4; D possibly corresponds to TRBD1 (6 bases). The starting material was PBMCs, obtained 255 days after intestinal transplant. This CDR3 is CAWRRPAGAATNEKLFF. CDR3 DNA sequence: TGTGCCTGGAGGAGACCTGCAGGGGCGGCAACTAATGAAAAACTGTTTTTT.